This TCR beta chain was observed in a study of monozygotic twins with inflammatory bowel disease. General study points: People with IBD had fewer clonotypes in common with others than healthy twins did, especially with disease activity.

TCRdb reworked the 5' RACE reads into one entry per CDR3 protein, no DNA. Its table lists 400,000 or so distinct CDR3 sequences. Germline CDR1 is SGHRS and CDR2 is YFSETQ. CDR3 length: 13 residues. With regard to this clonotype: Its antigen is still unknown.

The sequencing sample was made of blood. The sequence came from a human donor with ulcerative colitis or Crohn's disease, or a healthy co-twin of an affected twin (not recorded which). The J gene is TRBJ2-1, the V gene TRBV5-1; no DNA is available, so the TRBD2 call from TCRdb remains unchecked. CDR3 sequence reads: CASRASGGDEQFF. Full variable domain (rest looked up from reference TRBV5-1 and TRBJ2-1): KAGVTQTPRYLIKTRGQQVTLSCSPISGHRSVSWYQQTPGQGLQFLFEYFSETQRNKGNFPGRFSGRQFSNSRSEMNVSTLELGDSALYLCASRASGGDEQFFGPGTRLTVL.